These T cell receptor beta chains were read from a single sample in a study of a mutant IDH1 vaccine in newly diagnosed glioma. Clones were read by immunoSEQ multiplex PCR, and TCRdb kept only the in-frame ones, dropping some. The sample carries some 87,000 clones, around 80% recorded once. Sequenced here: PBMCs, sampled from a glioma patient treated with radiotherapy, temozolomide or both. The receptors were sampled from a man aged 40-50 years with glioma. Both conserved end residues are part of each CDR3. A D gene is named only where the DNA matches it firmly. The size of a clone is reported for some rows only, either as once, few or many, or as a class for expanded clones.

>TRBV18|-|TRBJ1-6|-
TGTGCCAGCTCACCATCTCAGGGCTCACCCCTCCACTTT
CASSPSQGSPLHF
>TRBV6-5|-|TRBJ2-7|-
TGTGCCAGCAGTTACAATTTGTGGGCCTACGAGCAGTACTTC
CASSYNLWAYEQYF
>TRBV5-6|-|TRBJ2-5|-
TGTGCCAGCAGCTTGACCCGGACGGGCTCGTGGGAGACCCAGTACTTC
CASSLTRTGSWETQYF
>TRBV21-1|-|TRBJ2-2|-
TGTGCCAGCAGGACAGGGAACACCGGGGAGCTGTTTTTT
CASRTGNTGELFF
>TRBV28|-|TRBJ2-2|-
TGTGCCAGCAGTTCAGTAGAGACGAGTCACACCGGGGAGCTGTTTTTT
CASSSVETSHTGELFF
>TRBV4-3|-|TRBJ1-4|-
TGCGCCAGCAGCCAAGGGGGTGGGGGCCGTGGTGAAAAACTGTTTTTT
CASSQGGGGRGEKLFF
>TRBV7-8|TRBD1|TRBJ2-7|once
TGTGCCAGCAGCTTCAAGACAGGGGGCTACGAGCAGTACTTC
CASSFKTGGYEQYF
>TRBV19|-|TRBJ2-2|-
TGTGCCAGTACCCTCGGTGGGGCCGGGGAGCTGTTTTTT
CASTLGGAGELFF
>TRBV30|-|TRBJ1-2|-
TGTGCCTCGCGAGGGTACGGCTACACCTTC
CASRGYGYTF
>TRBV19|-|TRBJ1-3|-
TGTGCCAGTAGTATCTTACTCTCTGGAAACACCATATATTTT
CASSILLSGNTIYF
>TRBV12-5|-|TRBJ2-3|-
TGTGCTAGTGGTTTGGTTTTAGGGGCTAGGGATACGCAGTATTTT
CASGLVLGARDTQYF
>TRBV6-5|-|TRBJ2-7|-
TGTGCCAGCAAGACACAGTCCTCCTACGAGCAGTACTTC
CASKTQSSYEQYF
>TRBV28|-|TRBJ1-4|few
TGTGCCAGCAGTATAGTCGGGGCGGCGGATGAAAAACTGTTTTTT
CASSIVGAADEKLFF
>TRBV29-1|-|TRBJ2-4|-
TGCAGCGGCCGGACGGGCAAAAACATTCAGTACTTC
CSGRTGKNIQYF
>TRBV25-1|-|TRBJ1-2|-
TGTGCCAGCAGTGTAGGCCAGAACTATGGCTACACCTTC
CASSVGQNYGYTF
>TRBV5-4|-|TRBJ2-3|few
TGTGCCAGCAGCTTGGACGGCTACCCAGATACGCAGTATTTT
CASSLDGYPDTQYF
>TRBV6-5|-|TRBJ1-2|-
TGTGCCAGCAGTTACTCACGGCGGAATAACTATGGCTACACCTTC
CASSYSRRNNYGYTF
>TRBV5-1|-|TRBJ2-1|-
TGCGCCAGCAGCTTGGGGAGCAATGAGCAGTTCTTC
CASSLGSNEQFF
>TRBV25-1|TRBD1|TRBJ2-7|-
TGTGCCAGCGGGACAGGGATGAACGAGCAGTACTTC
CASGTGMNEQYF
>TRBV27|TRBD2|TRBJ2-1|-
TGTGCCAGCAGCTTCAAGCAGCAGGGACTAGCGGGACTGAGTAGGAATGAGCAGTTCTTC
CASSFKQQGLAGLSRNEQFF
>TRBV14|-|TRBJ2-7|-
TGTGCCAGCACCCAAGTAGCGGCGGGCGAGCAGTACTTC
CASTQVAAGEQYF
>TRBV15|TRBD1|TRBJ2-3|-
TGTGCCACCAGCAGCGGACAGGGGACTAGCACAGATACGCAGTATTTT
CATSSGQGTSTDTQYF
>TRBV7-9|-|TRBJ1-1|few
TGTGCCAGCAGCTCGGAACTGGTAGCCGCCGACACTGAAGCTTTCTTT
CASSSELVAADTEAFF
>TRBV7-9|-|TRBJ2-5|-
TGTGCCAGCAGCAATCTGGGGCAAATACAAGAGACCCAGTACTTC
CASSNLGQIQETQYF
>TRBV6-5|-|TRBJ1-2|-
TGTGCCTCGAAACTAGCGGGGGGAAACTATGGCTACACCTTC
CASKLAGGNYGYTF
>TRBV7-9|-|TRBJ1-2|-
TGTGCCAGCAGCTTAGGGGTCGCGACGGGGACATATGGCTACACCTTC
CASSLGVATGTYGYTF
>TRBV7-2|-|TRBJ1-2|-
TGTGCCAGCAGCTTAGCGGGGTATGGCTACACCTTC
CASSLAGYGYTF
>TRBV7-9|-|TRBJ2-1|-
TGTGCCAGCACCAACCCCAATGAGCAGTTCTTC
CASTNPNEQFF
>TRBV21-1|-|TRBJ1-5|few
TGTGCCAGGCGTCTGGACAGCAATAGCAATCAGCCCCAGCATTTT
CARRLDSNSNQPQHF
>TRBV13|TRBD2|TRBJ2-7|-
TGTGCCAGCAGCTTAGGCCGCGGGGGGGCCTACGAGCAGTACTTC
CASSLGRGGAYEQYF
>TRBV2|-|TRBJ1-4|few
TGTGCCAGCAGTGAGGGGCCTCTCTTCCTTAATGAAAAACTGTTTTTT
CASSEGPLFLNEKLFF
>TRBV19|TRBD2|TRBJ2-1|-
TGTGCCAGTAGGCAACTAGCGGGTAGAACGAATGAGCAGTTCTTC
CASRQLAGRTNEQFF
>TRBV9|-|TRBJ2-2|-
TGTGCCAGCAGCGTAGCTACGGCGGTCACCGGGGAGCTGTTTTTT
CASSVATAVTGELFF
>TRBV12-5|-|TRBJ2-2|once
TGTGCTAGTGGTTCCGGGACGGCAAACACCGGGGAGCTGTTTTTT
CASGSGTANTGELFF
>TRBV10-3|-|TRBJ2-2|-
TGTGCCATCAGTGTACAGGGAGGGGCCGGGGAGCTGTTTTTT
CAISVQGGAGELFF
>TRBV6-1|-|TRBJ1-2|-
TGTGCCAGCAGTGAAAGGGTAGGCTATGGCTACACCTTC
CASSERVGYGYTF
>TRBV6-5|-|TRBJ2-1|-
TGTGCCAGCAGTCTAAGGGGAAGCTCCTACAATGAGCAGTTCTTC
CASSLRGSSYNEQFF
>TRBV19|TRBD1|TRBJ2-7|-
TGTGCCAGTAGTGACAGACAGGGGAGGAGCTCCTACGAGCAGTACTTC
CASSDRQGRSSYEQYF
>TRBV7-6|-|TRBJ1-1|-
TGTGCCAGCAGCTTAGGTGCAGGGGCGAACACTGAAGCTTTCTTT
CASSLGAGANTEAFF
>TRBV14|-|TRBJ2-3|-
TGTGCCAGCAGCCAAGCATCTCGTACGCAGTATTTT
CASSQASRTQYF
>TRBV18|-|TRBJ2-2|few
TGTGCCAGCTCACCTCGACAGAACACCGGGGAGCTGTTTTTT
CASSPRQNTGELFF
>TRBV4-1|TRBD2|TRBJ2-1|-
TGCGCCAGCAGCCACCCAGCGGGAAATGAGCAGTTCTTC
CASSHPAGNEQFF
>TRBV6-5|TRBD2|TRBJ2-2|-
TGTGCCAGCAGGCCCACCAGCGGGAAGAGCGGGGAGCTGTTTTTT
CASRPTSGKSGELFF
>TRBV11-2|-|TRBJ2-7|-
TGTGCCAGCAGCTTAGTCGGGACTGGGGGTCTCGAGCAGTACTTC
CASSLVGTGGLEQYF
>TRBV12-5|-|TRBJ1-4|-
TGTGCTAGTGGTTTAGGTCAAGGACAAACGGCCGAAAAACTGTTTTTT
CASGLGQGQTAEKLFF
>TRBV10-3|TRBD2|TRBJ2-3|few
TGTGCCATCAGGCAAAGCGGGGGTGCAGATACGCAGTATTTT
CAIRQSGGADTQYF
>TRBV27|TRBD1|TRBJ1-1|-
TGTGCCAGCAGGTTAACCGGGACAGGGTCCATGAACACTGAAGCTTTCTTT
CASRLTGTGSMNTEAFF
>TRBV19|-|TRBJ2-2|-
TGTGCCAGTAGTATTCCCGGCAAGACATACACCGGGGAGCTGTTTTTT
CASSIPGKTYTGELFF
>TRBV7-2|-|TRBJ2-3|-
TGTGCCAGCAGAGCCGGGGGCCGGGACGGGAGGACAGATACGCAGTATTTT
CASRAGGRDGRTDTQYF
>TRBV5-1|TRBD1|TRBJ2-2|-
TGCGCCAGCAGCCCAGGACAGGGGGCTTTGGCCGGGGAGCTGTTTTTT
CASSPGQGALAGELFF
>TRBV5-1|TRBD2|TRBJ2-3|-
TGCGCCAGCAGCGCTAGCGGGGGGTCCTTAGATACGCAGTATTTT
CASSASGGSLDTQYF
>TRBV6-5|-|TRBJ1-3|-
TGTGCCAGCAGTTACTCGGAGGGCTCTGGAAACACCATATATTTT
CASSYSEGSGNTIYF
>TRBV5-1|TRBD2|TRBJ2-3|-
TGCGCCAGCAGACTAGCGGGAGTGGCAGATACGCAGTATTTT
CASRLAGVADTQYF
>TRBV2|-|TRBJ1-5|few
TGTGCCAGCAGTCTCTCCACAGAGGGCGGTCAGCCCCAGCATTTT
CASSLSTEGGQPQHF
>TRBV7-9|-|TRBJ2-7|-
TGTGCCAGCAGCTGGGAGTTCTACGAGCAGTACTTC
CASSWEFYEQYF
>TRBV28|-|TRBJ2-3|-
TGTGCCAGCAATGGGTTGAGGACGCAGTATTTT
CASNGLRTQYF
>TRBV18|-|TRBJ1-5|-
TGTGCCAGCTCACAGGGGGATTTCAATCAGCCCCAGCATTTT
CASSQGDFNQPQHF
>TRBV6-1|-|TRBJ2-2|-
TGTGCCAGCAGTGAACTAGCCCGGACCGGGGAGCTGTTTTTT
CASSELARTGELFF
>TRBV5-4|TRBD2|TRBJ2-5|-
TGTGCCAGCAGCGTAAGCGGGGGCATCGAAGGGACCCAGTACTTC
CASSVSGGIEGTQYF
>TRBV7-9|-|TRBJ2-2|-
TGTGCCAGCAGCTTAACAGTTAACACCGGGGAGCTGTTTTTT
CASSLTVNTGELFF